This TCR beta chain was retrieved from a study of blood T cells in healthy people across ages. Findings and limits, study-wide: In older individuals, TCR beta diversity per million T cells was lower, falling roughly linearly with age.

CDR3 length: 13 amino acids. V dropped 0 bases and J dropped 5 bases, with 7 bases sitting between them. CDR1 SNHLY and CDR2 FYNNEI come from the germline V gene. Donor samples were obtained from healthy Caucasian individuals from Russia, aged about 6 to 95. The study isolated at least 6.5 million PBMCs from each sample. This clonotype has more than one count but fewer than ten. Its specificity is not known. Through a sample-barcoded 5' primer and a J-beta primer mix, a second PCR was run for roughly 7 to 12 cycles. Each TCR beta cDNA got a 12-nucleotide random molecular identifier. Via MiXCR, TCRdb re-called the 5' RACE reads, giving one row per CDR3 protein. The sample records under 2 million distinct CDR3 sequences, about 31% being singletons.

Material for sequencing was blood. The chain is built from TRBV2 and TRBJ1-1; no firm D call. The TCR sequence derives from a woman in her thirties in good health. CDR3 loop: CASSEAETTEAFF. In DNA, the CDR3 is TGTGCCAGCAGTGAAGCTGAGACAACTGAAGCTTTCTTT.